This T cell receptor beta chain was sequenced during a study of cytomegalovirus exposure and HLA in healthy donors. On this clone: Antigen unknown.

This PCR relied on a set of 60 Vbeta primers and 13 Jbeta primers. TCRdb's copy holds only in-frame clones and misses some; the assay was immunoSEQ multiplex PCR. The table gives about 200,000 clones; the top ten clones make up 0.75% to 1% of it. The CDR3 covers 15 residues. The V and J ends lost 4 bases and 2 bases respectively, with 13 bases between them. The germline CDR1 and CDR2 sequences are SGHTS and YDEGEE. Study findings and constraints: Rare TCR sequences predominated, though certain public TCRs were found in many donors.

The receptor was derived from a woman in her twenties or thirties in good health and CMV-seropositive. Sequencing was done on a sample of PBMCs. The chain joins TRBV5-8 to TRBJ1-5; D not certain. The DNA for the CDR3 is TGTGCCAGCAGCCTGCTTGGTCAGGGCAATCAGCCCCAGCATTTT. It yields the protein CASSLLGQGNQPQHF. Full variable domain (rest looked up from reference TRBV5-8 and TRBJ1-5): EAGVTQSPTHLIKTRGQQATLRCSPISGHTSVYWYQQALGLGLQFLLWYDEGEERNRGNFPPRFSGRQFPNYSSELNVNALELEDSALYLCASSLLGQGNQPQHFGDGTRLSIL.